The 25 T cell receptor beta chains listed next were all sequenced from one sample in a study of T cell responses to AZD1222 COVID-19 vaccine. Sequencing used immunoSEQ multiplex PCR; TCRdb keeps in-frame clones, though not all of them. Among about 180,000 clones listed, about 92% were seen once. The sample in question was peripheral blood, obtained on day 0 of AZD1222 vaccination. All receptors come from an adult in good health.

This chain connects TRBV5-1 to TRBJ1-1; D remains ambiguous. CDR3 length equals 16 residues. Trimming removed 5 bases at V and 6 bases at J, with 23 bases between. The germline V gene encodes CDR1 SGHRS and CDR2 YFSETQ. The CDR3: CASSFYPGSQVAEAFF. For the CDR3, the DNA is TGCGCCAGCAGTTTCTATCCCGGGTCGCAGGTAGCTGAAGCTTTCTTT.

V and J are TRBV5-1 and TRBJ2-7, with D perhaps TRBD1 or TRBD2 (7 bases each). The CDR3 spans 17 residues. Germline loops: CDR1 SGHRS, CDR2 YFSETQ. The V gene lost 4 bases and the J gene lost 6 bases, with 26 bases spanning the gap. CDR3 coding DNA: TGCGCCAGCAGCCTATCTAGCGGAGGGGGCTTTGGCGGCGAGCAGTACTTC. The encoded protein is CASSLSSGGGFGGEQYF. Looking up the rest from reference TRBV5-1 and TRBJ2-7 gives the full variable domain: KAGVTQTPRYLIKTRGQQVTLSCSPISGHRSVSWYQQTPGQGLQFLFEYFSETQRNKGNFPGRFSGRQFSNSRSEMNVSTLELGDSALYLCASSLSSGGGFGGEQYFGPGTRLTVT.

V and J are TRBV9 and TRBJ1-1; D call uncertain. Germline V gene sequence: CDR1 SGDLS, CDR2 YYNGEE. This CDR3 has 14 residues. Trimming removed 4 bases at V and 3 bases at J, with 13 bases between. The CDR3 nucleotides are TGTGCCAGCAGCCCCGTATGGGCGGACACTGAAGCTTTCTTT. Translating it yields CASSPVWADTEAFF.

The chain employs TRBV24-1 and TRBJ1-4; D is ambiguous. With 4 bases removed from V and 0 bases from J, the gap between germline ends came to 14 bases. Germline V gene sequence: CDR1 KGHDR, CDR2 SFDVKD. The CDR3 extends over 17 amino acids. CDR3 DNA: TGTGCCACCAGTGACCCGTCGGCAGCTACAACTAATGAAAAACTGTTTTTT. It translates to CATSDPSAATTNEKLFF.

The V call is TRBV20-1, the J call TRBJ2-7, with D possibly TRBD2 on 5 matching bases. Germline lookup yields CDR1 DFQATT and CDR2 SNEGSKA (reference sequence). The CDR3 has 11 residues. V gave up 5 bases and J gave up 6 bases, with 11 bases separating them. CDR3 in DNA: TGCAGTGCTCCACTAGTTTTCGAGCAGTACTTC. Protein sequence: CSAPLVFEQYF.

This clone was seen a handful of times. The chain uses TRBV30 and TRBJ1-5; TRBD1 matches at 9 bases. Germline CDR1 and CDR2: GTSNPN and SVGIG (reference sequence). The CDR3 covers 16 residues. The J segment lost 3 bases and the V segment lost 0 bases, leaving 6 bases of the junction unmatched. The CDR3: CAWSVAGTGHNQPQHF. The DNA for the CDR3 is TGTGCCTGGAGTGTAGCTGGGACAGGGCACAATCAGCCCCAGCATTTT.

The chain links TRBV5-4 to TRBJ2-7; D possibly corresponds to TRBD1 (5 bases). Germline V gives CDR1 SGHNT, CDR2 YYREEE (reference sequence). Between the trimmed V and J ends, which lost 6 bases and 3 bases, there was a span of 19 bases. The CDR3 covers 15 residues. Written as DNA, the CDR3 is TGTGCCAGCACCAAAAATGCAGGGAATGGCTACGAGCAGTACTTC. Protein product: CASTKNAGNGYEQYF.

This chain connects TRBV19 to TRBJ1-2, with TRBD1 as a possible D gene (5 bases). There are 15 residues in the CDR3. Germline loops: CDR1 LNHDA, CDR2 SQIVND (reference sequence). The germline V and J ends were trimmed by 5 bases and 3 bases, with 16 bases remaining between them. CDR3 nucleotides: TGTGCCAGTAGTCCGCCCTCAGGGATATACTATGGCTACACCTTC. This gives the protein CASSPPSGIYYGYTF.

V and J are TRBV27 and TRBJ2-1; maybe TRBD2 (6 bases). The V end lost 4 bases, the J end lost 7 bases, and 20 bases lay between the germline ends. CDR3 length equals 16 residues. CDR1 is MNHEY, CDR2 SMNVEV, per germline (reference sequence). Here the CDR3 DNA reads TGTGCCAGCAGTTACGGACGAAATTCGGGGAGGAATGAGCAGTTCTTC. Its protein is CASSYGRNSGRNEQFF.

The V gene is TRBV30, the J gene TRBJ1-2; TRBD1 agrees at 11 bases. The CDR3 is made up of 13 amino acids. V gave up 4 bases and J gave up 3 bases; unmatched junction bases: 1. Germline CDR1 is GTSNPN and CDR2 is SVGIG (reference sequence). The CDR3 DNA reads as TGTGCCTGGAAGGGACAGGGGGACTATGGCTACACCTTC. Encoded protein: CAWKGQGDYGYTF.

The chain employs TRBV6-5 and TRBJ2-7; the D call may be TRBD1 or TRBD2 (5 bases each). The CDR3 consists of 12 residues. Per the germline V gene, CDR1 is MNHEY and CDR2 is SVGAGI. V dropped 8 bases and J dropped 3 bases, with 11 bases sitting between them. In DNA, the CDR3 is TGTGCCAGCTCGGTTGGGGGCTACGAGCAGTACTTC. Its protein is CASSVGGYEQYF.

In DNA form, the CDR3 reads TGCAGCGTGATCAGGGTTACAGAGGTCTACGAGCAGTACTTC. This encodes CSVIRVTEVYEQYF. This chain uses TRBV29-1 with TRBJ2-7; tentative D call: TRBD1 (5 bases). The CDR3 is made up of 14 amino acids. V was clipped by 6 bases and J by 3 bases, with 18 bases between them. CDR1 is SQVTM, CDR2 ANQGSEA, per germline.

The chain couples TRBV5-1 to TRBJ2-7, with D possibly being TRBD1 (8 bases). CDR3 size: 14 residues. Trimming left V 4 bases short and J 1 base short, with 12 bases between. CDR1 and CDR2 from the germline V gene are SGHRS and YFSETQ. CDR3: CASSIQGGSYEQYF. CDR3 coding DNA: TGCGCCAGCAGCATACAGGGGGGGTCCTACGAGCAGTACTTC.

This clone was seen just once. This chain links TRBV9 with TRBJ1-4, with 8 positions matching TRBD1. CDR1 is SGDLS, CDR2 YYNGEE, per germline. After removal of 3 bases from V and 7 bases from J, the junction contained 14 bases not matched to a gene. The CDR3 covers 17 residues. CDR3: CASSETGQGRPGEKLFF. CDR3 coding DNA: TGTGCCAGCAGCGAAACCGGACAGGGACGACCGGGTGAAAAACTGTTTTTT.

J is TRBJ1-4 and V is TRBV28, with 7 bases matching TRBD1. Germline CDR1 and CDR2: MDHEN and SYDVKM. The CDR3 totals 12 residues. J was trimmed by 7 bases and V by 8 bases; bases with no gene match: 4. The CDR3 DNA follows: TGTGCCAGCGAAGGGGGCAGTGAAAAACTGTTTTTT. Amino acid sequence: CASEGGSEKLFF.

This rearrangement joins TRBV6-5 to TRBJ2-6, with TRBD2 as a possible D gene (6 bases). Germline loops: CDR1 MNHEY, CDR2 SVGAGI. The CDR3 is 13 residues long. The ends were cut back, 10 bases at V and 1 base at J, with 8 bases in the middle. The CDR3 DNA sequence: TGTGCCACCGGGAGTTCTGGGGCCAACGTCCTGACTTTC. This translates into CATGSSGANVLTF.

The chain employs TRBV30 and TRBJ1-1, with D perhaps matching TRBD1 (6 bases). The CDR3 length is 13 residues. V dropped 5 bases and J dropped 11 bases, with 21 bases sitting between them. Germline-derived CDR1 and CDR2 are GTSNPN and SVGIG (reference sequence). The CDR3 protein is CAWGPGGAPGAFF. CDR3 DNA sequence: TGTGCCTGGGGTCCCGGGGGGGCGCCGGGGGCTTTCTTT. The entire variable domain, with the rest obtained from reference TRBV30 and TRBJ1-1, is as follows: SQTIHQWPATLVQPVGSPLSLECTVEGTSNPNLYWYRQAAGRGLQLLFYSVGIGQISSEVPQNLSASRPQDRQFILSSKKLLLSDSGFYLCAWGPGGAPGAFFGQGTRLTVV.

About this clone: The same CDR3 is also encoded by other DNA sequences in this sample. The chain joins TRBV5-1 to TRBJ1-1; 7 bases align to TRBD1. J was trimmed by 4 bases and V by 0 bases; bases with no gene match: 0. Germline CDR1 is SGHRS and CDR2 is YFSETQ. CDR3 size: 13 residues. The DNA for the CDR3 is TGCGCCAGCAGCTTGGACAGGGGCACTGAAGCTTTCTTT. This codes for CASSLDRGTEAFF.

Written as DNA, the CDR3 is TGTGCCACCTCCCAGGGACTGTCGGGCAATCAGCCCCAGCATTTT. Amino acid sequence: CATSQGLSGNQPQHF. This chain uses TRBV19 with TRBJ1-5; possible D gene TRBD1, 5 bases. V lost 10 bases, J lost 2 bases, and 18 bases lay in between. CDR3 length equals 15 residues. The V gene's germline CDR1 is LNHDA and CDR2 SQIVND (reference sequence).

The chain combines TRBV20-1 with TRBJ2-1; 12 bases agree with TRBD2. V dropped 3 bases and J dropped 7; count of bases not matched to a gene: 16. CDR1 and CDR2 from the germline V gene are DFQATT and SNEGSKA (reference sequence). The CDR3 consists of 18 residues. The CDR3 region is CSASPSKLAGGKGNEQFF. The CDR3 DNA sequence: TGCAGTGCTAGTCCCTCGAAACTAGCGGGAGGTAAAGGGAATGAGCAGTTCTTC.

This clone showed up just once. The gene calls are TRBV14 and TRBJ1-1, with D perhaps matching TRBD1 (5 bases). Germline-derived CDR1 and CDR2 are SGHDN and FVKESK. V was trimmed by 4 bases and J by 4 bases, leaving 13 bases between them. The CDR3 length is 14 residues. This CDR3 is CASSLKGWGTEAFF. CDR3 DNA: TGTGCCAGCAGCCTTAAGGGGTGGGGCACTGAAGCTTTCTTT.

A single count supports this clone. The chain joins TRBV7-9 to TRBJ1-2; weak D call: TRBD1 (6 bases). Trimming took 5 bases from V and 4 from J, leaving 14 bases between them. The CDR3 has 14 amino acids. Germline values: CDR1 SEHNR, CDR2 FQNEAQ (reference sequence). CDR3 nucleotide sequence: TGTGCCAGCAGCCCTGGACAGTACTTCTATGGCTACACCTTC. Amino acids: CASSPGQYFYGYTF.

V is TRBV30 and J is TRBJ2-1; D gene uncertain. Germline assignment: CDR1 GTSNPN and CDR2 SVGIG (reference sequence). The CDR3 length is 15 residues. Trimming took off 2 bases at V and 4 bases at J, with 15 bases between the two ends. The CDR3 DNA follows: TGTGCCTGGAGTCCCGGTCCTGGGTATTACAATGAGCAGTTCTTC. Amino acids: CAWSPGPGYYNEQFF.

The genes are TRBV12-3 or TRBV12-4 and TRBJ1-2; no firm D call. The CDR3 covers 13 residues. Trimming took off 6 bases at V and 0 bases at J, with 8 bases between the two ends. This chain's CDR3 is CASSLESNYGYTF. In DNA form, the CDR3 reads TGTGCCAGCAGCCTGGAATCTAACTATGGCTACACCTTC.

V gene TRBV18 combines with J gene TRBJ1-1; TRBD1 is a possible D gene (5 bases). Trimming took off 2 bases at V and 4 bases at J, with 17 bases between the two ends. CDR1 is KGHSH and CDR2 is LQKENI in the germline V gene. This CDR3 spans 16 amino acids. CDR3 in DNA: TGTGCCAGCTCACCATTTAAGGAGGTCGGGGGCACTGAAGCTTTCTTT. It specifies CASSPFKEVGGTEAFF.